This T cell receptor beta chain was captured in a study of T-cell memory formation after mild COVID-19. TCRdb analysed the 5' RACE reads with MiXCR anew, one entry per CDR3 protein. The sample includes 140,000 to 150,000 distinct CDR3 sequences, approximately 25% of them seen just once. Per germline, CDR1 SGHDT and CDR2 YYEEEE. The CDR3 has 17 residues. V shed 4 bases and J shed 0 bases, with 19 bases lying between them. The TCR comes from an adult woman who had mild COVID-19 (a few samples of this study predate the infection). Cell type and time point are not known. The source material was PBMCs or a T cell subset sorted from them (not recorded which). V and J are TRBV5-6 and TRBJ1-1, with no clear D. The CDR3 nucleotides are TGTGCCAGCAGCGGACCCGCCGGTAGACTGTTGAACACTGAAGCTTTCTTT. This encodes CASSGPAGRLLNTEAFF.